The source of this T cell receptor beta chain is a study of cytomegalovirus exposure and HLA in healthy donors. Whole-study context: Earlier sequencing of approximately 200 million T cells yielded around 100 million unique TCR beta sequences. Whole-study results and caveats: Later analysis identified 15,000 to 20,000 TCR beta sequences associated with HLA alleles, using a false discovery rate threshold of 0.05. Immune exposure information available was restricted to CMV serostatus. It is likely that the observed cluster of highly shared sequence variants was a sequencing artifact.

This clone was counted a few times. Its antigen is as yet unknown. Other nucleotide sequences from this sample produce the same CDR3. Both 60 Vbeta primers and 13 Jbeta primers went into the PCR. Data came from immunoSEQ multiplex PCR; TCRdb stores just in-frame clones and leaves some out. The table records about 150,000 clones, less than 10% of them present only once. The ends lost 0 bases at V and 4 bases at J; junction bases unmatched: 6. This CDR3 contains 15 residues. Germline values: CDR1 SGHRS, CDR2 YFSETQ. Sequences were obtained from PBMCs. The sequence was collected from a man in his fifties or sixties in good health and CMV-seronegative. The rearrangement uses TRBV5-1 and TRBJ2-7, with TRBD1 matching over 8 bases. This CDR3 is CASSLVGQGSYEQYF. CDR3 DNA: TGCGCCAGCAGCTTGGTAGGACAGGGTTCGTACGAGCAGTACTTC.